Listed here are 21 T cell receptor beta chains from one sample, sequenced in a study of T cell changes during pregnancy in multiple sclerosis. Clones were read by immunoSEQ multiplex PCR, and TCRdb kept only the in-frame ones, dropping some. The sample has some 100,000 clones, about 94% seen once. Sample: peripheral blood, taken before pregnancy. All receptors come from a female donor with multiple sclerosis, enrolled in a pregnancy study.

V gene TRBV29-1 combines with J gene TRBJ2-1, with a tentative D call TRBD1 (7 bases). The CDR3 is 13 amino acids. Germline CDR1 SQVTM, CDR2 ANQGSEA. V shed 6 bases and J shed 8 bases, with 17 bases lying between them. Here the CDR3 DNA reads TGCAGCGTCTTCCTAGACAGGGACTATGAGCAGTTCTTC. Protein product: CSVFLDRDYEQFF.

The chain combines TRBV7-3 with TRBJ2-3; D is unresolved. The CDR3 spans 16 residues. V gave up 4 bases and J gave up 4 bases, with 18 bases separating them. Germline V CDR1 and CDR2: SGHTA, FQGTGA. CDR3 DNA: TGTGCCAGCAGCTCAGGCCAGCCGAGTATCGCAGATACGCAGTATTTT. Amino acids: CASSSGQPSIADTQYF.

The rearrangement links TRBV27 to TRBJ1-1; TRBD1 matches 7 bases. J lost 5 bases, V lost 3 bases, and 6 bases had no gene match. Germline-derived CDR1 and CDR2 are MNHEY and SMNVEV (reference sequence). CDR3 size: 14 residues. CDR3 coding DNA: TGTGCCAGCAGTTTCGCAGGGGGTGTTACTGAAGCTTTCTTT. Protein product: CASSFAGGVTEAFF.

The chain employs TRBV5-1 and TRBJ2-2; 9 bases are shared with TRBD2. The CDR3 sequence is 17 residues long. V was pared by 0 bases and J by 4 bases, with 7 bases of the junction left unmatched. The germline CDR1 and CDR2 sequences are SGHRS and YFSETQ. CDR3 region: CASSLGPSSGATGELFF. Written as DNA, the CDR3 is TGCGCCAGCAGCTTGGGCCCCTCTAGCGGGGCCACCGGGGAGCTGTTTTTT.

The J gene is TRBJ1-4, the V gene TRBV11-2, with TRBD1 as a possible D gene (5 bases). V lost 0 bases and J 6 bases, leaving 17 bases between the germline ends. The CDR3 has 17 amino acids. The germline V gene encodes CDR1 SGHAT and CDR2 FQNNGV. CDR3: CASSLDSQAGLDEKLFF. DNA for the CDR3: TGTGCCAGCAGCTTAGATTCTCAGGCGGGACTTGATGAAAAACTGTTTTTT.

In DNA form, the CDR3 reads TGTGCCAGCAGTTCAGGCCACACCATATATTTT. Its translation is CASSSGHTIYF. The chain uses TRBV28 and TRBJ1-3; no clear D. Trimming left V 4 bases short and J 8 bases short, with 6 bases between. This CDR3 has 11 amino acids. Germline CDR1 MDHEN, CDR2 SYDVKM.

As DNA, the CDR3 is TGTGCCAGCAGTTACATGGGCCCGAACACTGAAGCTTTCTTT. Translating gives CASSYMGPNTEAFF. The rearrangement joins TRBV6-5 to TRBJ1-1; no reliable D call. The CDR3 has 14 amino acids. V lost 2 bases and J 1 base, leaving 8 bases between the germline ends. CDR1 is MNHEY, CDR2 SVGAGI, per germline.

The genes are TRBV30 and TRBJ2-3; 12 bases agree with TRBD1. CDR3 length: 15 residues. V was pared by 2 bases and J by 6 bases, with 6 bases of the junction left unmatched. Germline assignment: CDR1 GTSNPN and CDR2 SVGIG (reference sequence). The CDR3 DNA follows: TGTGCCTGGAGTTGGGGGGACAGGGGGCCCGATACGCAGTATTTT. It translates to CAWSWGDRGPDTQYF.

J is TRBJ2-1 and V is TRBV6-4; 9 bases are shared with TRBD2. V gave up 5 bases and J gave up 7 bases; unmatched junction bases: 6. CDR3 length: 14 amino acids. Germline values: CDR1 MRHNA, CDR2 SNTAGT. The CDR3 nucleotides read TGTGCCAGCAGTCGACTAGCGGTTGGGAATGAGCAGTTCTTC. This translates into CASSRLAVGNEQFF.

The chain couples TRBV7-2 to TRBJ2-1; 9 positions match TRBD1. Germline V CDR1 and CDR2: SGHTA, FQGNSA. Germline trimming cut 5 bases from V and 3 bases from J; bases unmatched to any gene: 8. The CDR3 extends over 16 amino acids. The CDR3 bases are TGTGCCAGCAGCCTAAGAGCGGGACAGGGCTACAATGAGCAGTTCTTC. Protein product: CASSLRAGQGYNEQFF.

The rearrangement joins TRBV4-2 to TRBJ2-3, with D tentatively TRBD2 (5 bases). Germline CDR1 reads LGHNA; CDR2 reads YNFKEQ. Trimming took 0 bases from V and 0 from J, leaving 13 bases between them. This CDR3 is built from 17 residues. In nucleotides, the CDR3 is TGTGCCAGCAGCCAAGAATCGAGCGGTGTTAGCACAGATACGCAGTATTTT. Its translation: CASSQESSGVSTDTQYF.

This rearrangement joins TRBV2 to TRBJ2-3, with a weak D call TRBD2 (5 bases). CDR1 and CDR2 from the germline V gene are SNHLY and FYNNEI. The CDR3 has 12 residues. Trimming took 4 bases from V and 7 from J, leaving 9 bases between them. The CDR3, as DNA: TGTGCCAGCAGTGTCCTAGCTAATACGCAGTATTTT. This codes for CASSVLANTQYF.

The chain has TRBV7-8 and TRBJ1-1; D possibly corresponds to TRBD1 (6 bases). Trimming left V 2 bases short and J 3 bases short, with 13 bases between. CDR1 SGHVS and CDR2 FQNEAQ come from the germline V gene. The CDR3 has 15 amino acids. This CDR3 is CASSLRGGLDTEAFF. CDR3 bases: TGTGCCAGCAGCTTAAGGGGGGGCCTCGACACTGAAGCTTTCTTT.

V gene TRBV25-1 combines with J gene TRBJ2-1; maybe TRBD2 (6 bases). V dropped 3 bases and J dropped 7 bases, with 19 bases sitting between them. Germline lookup yields CDR1 MGHDK and CDR2 SYGVNS. The CDR3 is made up of 16 amino acids. CDR3 residues: CASSDLGIAERNEQFF. The CDR3 DNA sequence: TGTGCCAGCAGTGACCTGGGTATAGCGGAAAGGAATGAGCAGTTCTTC.

The V gene is TRBV19, the J gene TRBJ2-6; weak D call: TRBD1 (6 bases). The V end was cut by 2 bases, the J end by 2 bases, with 16 bases between. There are 18 residues in the CDR3. CDR1 LNHDA and CDR2 SQIVND come from the germline V gene (reference sequence). The CDR3 spells CASSISGRSGAGANVLTF. The CDR3 DNA sequence: TGTGCCAGTAGTATATCTGGGCGCTCAGGGGCTGGGGCCAACGTCCTGACTTTC.

This rearrangement joins TRBV6-5 to TRBJ1-1, with D possibly being TRBD1 (5 bases). V shed 2 bases and J shed 1 base, with 8 bases lying between them. The germline V gene encodes CDR1 MNHEY and CDR2 SVGAGI. The CDR3 totals 14 residues. CDR3 nucleotide sequence: TGTGCCAGCAGTTACAACCAGGGGAACACTGAAGCTTTCTTT. Translation: CASSYNQGNTEAFF.

This clone was recorded once. The chain has TRBV15 and TRBJ2-1; 13 positions agree with TRBD2. The germline gives CDR1 LNHNV, CDR2 YYDKDF (reference sequence). The CDR3 length is 18 residues. With 0 bases clipped from V and 4 bases from J, the junction kept 6 bases outside the gene matches. CDR3 region: CATSRDLQGLAGYNEQFF. CDR3 in DNA: TGTGCCACCAGCAGAGACCTACAGGGACTAGCGGGGTACAATGAGCAGTTCTTC.

The chain combines TRBV30 with TRBJ2-1; a weak D match, TRBD2 (5 bases). The germline V and J ends were trimmed by 0 bases and 2 bases, with 17 bases remaining between them. Germline assignment: CDR1 GTSNPN and CDR2 SVGIG (reference sequence). The CDR3 loop spans 17 amino acids. The CDR3 loop is CAWSVRHRGSPYNEQFF. CDR3 DNA sequence: TGTGCCTGGAGTGTACGCCATAGAGGGTCCCCCTACAATGAGCAGTTCTTC.

The rearrangement links TRBV10-3 to TRBJ1-2, with D perhaps TRBD1 (6 bases). The ends were cut back, 5 bases at V and 6 bases at J, with 10 bases in the middle. CDR1 is ENHRY and CDR2 is SYGVKD in the germline V gene. The length of the CDR3 is 12 residues. CDR3 coding DNA: TGTGCCATCAGTCCGGACAGTAATGGCTACACCTTC. Its translation: CAISPDSNGYTF.

This rearrangement joins TRBV19 to TRBJ1-3, with 8 bases aligning to TRBD1. The germline V gene has CDR1 LNHDA and CDR2 SQIVND (reference sequence). This CDR3 region has 16 residues. V lost 4 bases to trimming and J lost 0 bases; unmatched junction nucleotides: 5. DNA for the CDR3: TGTGCCAGTAGTAACCGGGACAGGAACTCTGGAAACACCATATATTTT. It specifies CASSNRDRNSGNTIYF.

The chain has TRBV5-4 and TRBJ2-7; 7 nucleotides line up with TRBD1. The CDR3 sequence is 14 residues long. Germline V gene lookup returns CDR1 SGHNT and CDR2 YYREEE (reference sequence). J gave up 7 bases and V 5 bases, and 12 bases lay outside the gene matches. CDR3 DNA sequence: TGTGCCAGCAGATCCGGGACAGACCCTTGGGAGCAGTACTTC. Its protein is CASRSGTDPWEQYF.